The entry below gives a single T cell receptor (beta chain) sequence along with its context. Its antigen remains unidentified. This specimen comes from a study of cytomegalovirus exposure and HLA in healthy donors. Study-wide results and caveats: Subsequent analysis found a tendency for first-cohort TCR clusters to co-occur within the 120 validation repertoires. Usually a TCR sequence was rare, but some public TCRs were found in many donors. The listing of 150 or so TCR beta chains classed them as cytomegalovirus-associated.

Method: immunoSEQ multiplex PCR; TCRdb's copy keeps in-frame clones and lacks some. Of fewer than 90,000 clones in the sample, 94% were seen once. The sequenced sample was PBMCs. This TCR derives from a woman younger than 35 in good health and CMV-seronegative.

CDR3 sequence (DNA): TGTGCCAGTAGTATGGCGGTGCAGCCCCAGCATTTT. Translating gives CASSMAVQPQHF. The chain is built from TRBV19 and TRBJ1-5; D is ambiguous. The V end was cut by 3 bases, the J end by 7 bases, with 7 bases between. The germline V gene encodes CDR1 LNHDA and CDR2 SQIVND (reference sequence). The CDR3 is 12 amino acids.